This TCR beta chain originates from a study of PD-1 blockade in mismatch repair-deficient tumors. Looking at the study overall: All were previously treated, progressing patients with 12 mismatch repair-deficient cancer types.

The method was immunoSEQ multiplex PCR; TCRdb's version includes in-frame clones alone and lacks a portion of them. The profile shows tens of thousands of clones, roughly 83% of them singletons. About this clone itself: Its target is not known.

Study-wide results and limits: Rapid post-treatment expansion, then contraction, generally preceding radiologic response, marked tumor-resident clones.

Trimming took 3 bases from V and 2 from J, leaving 12 bases between them. Germline loops: CDR1 GTSNPN, CDR2 SVGIG (reference sequence). The CDR3 is made up of 14 amino acids. PCR or immunohistochemistry showed mismatch repair deficiency in every enrolled patient. A few pembrolizumab responders had their TCRs sequenced. The sample was PBMCs, taken before pembrolizumab treatment. The genes are TRBV30 and TRBJ2-3; D possibly corresponds to TRBD2 (5 bases). The clonotype comes from an adult with mismatch repair-deficient cancer. CDR3: CAWRWAGNTDTQYF. CDR3 nucleotide sequence: TGTGCCTGGAGATGGGCGGGCAACACAGATACGCAGTATTTT.